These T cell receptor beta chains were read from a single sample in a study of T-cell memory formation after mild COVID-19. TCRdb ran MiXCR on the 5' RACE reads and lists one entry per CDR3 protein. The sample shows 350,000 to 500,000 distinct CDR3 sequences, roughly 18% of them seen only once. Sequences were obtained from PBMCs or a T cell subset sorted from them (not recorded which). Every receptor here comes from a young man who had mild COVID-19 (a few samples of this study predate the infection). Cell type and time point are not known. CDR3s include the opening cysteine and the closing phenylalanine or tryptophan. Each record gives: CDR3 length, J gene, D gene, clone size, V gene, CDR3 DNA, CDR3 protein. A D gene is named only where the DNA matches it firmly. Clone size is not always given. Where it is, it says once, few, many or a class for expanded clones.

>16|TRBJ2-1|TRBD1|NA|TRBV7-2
TGTGCCAGCAGCTTGACAGGGGAAGGGCGATACAATGAGCAGTTCTTC
CASSLTGEGRYNEQFF
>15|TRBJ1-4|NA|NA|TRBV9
TGTGCCAGCAGCACGTCAGCTGATACTAATGAAAAACTGTTTTTT
CASSTSADTNEKLFF
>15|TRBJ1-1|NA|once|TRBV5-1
TGCGCCAGCAGCTTCGGCGGGGGGCGTGAAACTGAAGCTTTCTTT
CASSFGGGRETEAFF
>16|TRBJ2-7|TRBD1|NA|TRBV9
TGTGCCAGCAGCCCCATTGCTGGGACAGGGATCTACGAGCAGTACTTC
CASSPIAGTGIYEQYF
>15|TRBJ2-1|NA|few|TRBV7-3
TGTGCCAGCAGCTTATCGACTCCGACGGCCAATGAGCAGTTCTTC
CASSLSTPTANEQFF
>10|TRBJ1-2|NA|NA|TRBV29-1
TGCAGCGTTGCCTATGATGGCTACACCTTC
CSVAYDGYTF
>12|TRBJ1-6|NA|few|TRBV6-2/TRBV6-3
TGTGCCAGCGCCGACTATAATTCACCCCTCCACTTT
CASADYNSPLHF
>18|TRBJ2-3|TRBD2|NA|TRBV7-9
TGTGCCAGCAGCTCGATCGGGATAGCGGGGATTAGCACAGATACGCAGTATTTT
CASSSIGIAGISTDTQYF
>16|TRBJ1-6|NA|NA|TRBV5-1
TGCGCCAGCAGCTTGGATTCCCCATTCAGCAGCTCACCCCTCCACTTT
CASSLDSPFSSSPLHF
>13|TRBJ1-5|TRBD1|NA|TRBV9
TGTGCCAGCAGCCCATCCTCGACAGGGATCCAGCATTTT
CASSPSSTGIQHF
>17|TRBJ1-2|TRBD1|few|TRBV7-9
TGTGCCAGCAGCTCCCTAAGACAGGGGTCCTTTAACTATGGCTACACCTTC
CASSSLRQGSFNYGYTF
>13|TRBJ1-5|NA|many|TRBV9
TGTGCCAGCAGCTTTGGACACAATCAGCCCCAGCATTTT
CASSFGHNQPQHF
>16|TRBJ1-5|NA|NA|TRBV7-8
TGTGCCAGCAGCTTAGTGGGGGCCTGGCGCAATCAGCCCCAGCATTTT
CASSLVGAWRNQPQHF
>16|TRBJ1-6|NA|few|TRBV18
TGTGCCAGCTCACCGTACAGACAGAGAGATAATTCACCCCTCCACTTT
CASSPYRQRDNSPLHF
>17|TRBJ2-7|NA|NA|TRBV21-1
TGTGCCAGCAGCAAGCTACGGGAAGACAGGTCTTTCTACGAGCAGTACTTC
CASSKLREDRSFYEQYF
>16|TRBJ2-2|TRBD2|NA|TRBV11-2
TGTGCCAGCAGCTCCGGGACTAGCAGCGTCACCGGGGAGCTGTTTTTT
CASSSGTSSVTGELFF
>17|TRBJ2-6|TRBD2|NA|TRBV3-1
TGTGCCAGCAGCCAAGATCCGGGAGGCTCTGGGGCCAACGTCCTGACTTTC
CASSQDPGGSGANVLTF
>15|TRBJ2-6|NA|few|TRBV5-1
TGCGCCAGCAGGGACAGTCCGTCAGGGGCCAACGTCCTGACTTTC
CASRDSPSGANVLTF
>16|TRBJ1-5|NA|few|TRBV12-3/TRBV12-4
TGTGCCAGCACCCCTGGGGGGGGCGCGAGCAATCAGCCCCAGCATTTT
CASTPGGGASNQPQHF
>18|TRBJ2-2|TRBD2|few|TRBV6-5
TGTGCCAGCAGTTACCAACCGGGACTAGTTGTTATGACCGGGGAGCTGTTTTTT
CASSYQPGLVVMTGELFF
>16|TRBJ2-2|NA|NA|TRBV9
TGTGCCAGCAGCCCAAGGGTAGGACCGAACACCGGGGAGCTGTTTTTT
CASSPRVGPNTGELFF
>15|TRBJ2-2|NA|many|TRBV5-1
TGCGCCAGCAGCTTGATAACTCCGAACACCGGGGAGCTGTTTTTT
CASSLITPNTGELFF
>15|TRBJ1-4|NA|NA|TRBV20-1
TGCAGCCCCCTGGGGGGGGCGGAATTGGTTGAAAAACTGTTTTTT
CSPLGGAELVEKLFF
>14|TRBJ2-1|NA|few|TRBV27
TGTGCCAGCAGGACCCCATCTGGGGGCAATGAGCAGTTCTTC
CASRTPSGGNEQFF
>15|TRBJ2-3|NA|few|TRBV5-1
TGCGCCAGCAGCCCATATCGGCCCAGCACAGATACGCAGTATTTT
CASSPYRPSTDTQYF
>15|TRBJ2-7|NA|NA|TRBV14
TGTGCCAGCAGCCCTGAGCCGGGGCTCTCCTACGAGCAGTACTTC
CASSPEPGLSYEQYF
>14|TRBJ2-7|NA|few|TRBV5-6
TGTGCCAGCAGCTTGCGGGCGGGGTTCCACGAGCAGTACTTC
CASSLRAGFHEQYF
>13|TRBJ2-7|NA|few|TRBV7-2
TGTGCCAGCAGCTCGGGGGACCGGGAAGAGCAGTACTTC
CASSSGDREEQYF
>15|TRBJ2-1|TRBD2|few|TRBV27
TGTGCCAGCACCTCCGCCAGCGGGGGGTACAATGAGCAGTTCTTC
CASTSASGGYNEQFF
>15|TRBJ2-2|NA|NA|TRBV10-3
TGTGCCATCAGTGAGTCGGAACGGGTCACCGGGGAGCTGTTTTTT
CAISESERVTGELFF
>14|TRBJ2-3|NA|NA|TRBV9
TGTGCCAGCAGCTCAGGGATCCTCACAGATACGCAGTATTTT
CASSSGILTDTQYF
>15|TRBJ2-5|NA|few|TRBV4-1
TGCGCCAGCAGCCAAGGCGGGGGCGAGGGAGAGACCCAGTACTTC
CASSQGGGEGETQYF
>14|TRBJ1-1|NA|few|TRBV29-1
TGCAGCGTTGAAATCGGAGGGATGAACACTGAAGCTTTCTTT
CSVEIGGMNTEAFF
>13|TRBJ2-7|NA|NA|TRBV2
TGTGCCAGCAGTGTGGACGGAGCCTACGAGCAGTACTTC
CASSVDGAYEQYF
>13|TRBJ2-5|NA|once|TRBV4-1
TGCGCCAGCAGCCAACGGACCCAAGAGACCCAGTACTTC
CASSQRTQETQYF
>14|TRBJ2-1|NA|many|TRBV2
TGTGCCAGCAGTCGACAGATCTCCTACAATGAGCAGTTCTTC
CASSRQISYNEQFF
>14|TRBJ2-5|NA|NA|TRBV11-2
TGTGCCAGCAGCAAGGAGGCAAACCAAGAGACCCAGTACTTC
CASSKEANQETQYF
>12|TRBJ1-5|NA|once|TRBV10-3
TGTGACATCAGTCCGAACAATCAGCCCCAGCATTTT
CDISPNNQPQHF
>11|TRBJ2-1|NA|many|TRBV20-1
TGCAGTGCCCCCTGGAGCGGTGAGCAGTTCTTC
CSAPWSGEQFF
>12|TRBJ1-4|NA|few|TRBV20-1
TGCAGTGCTAGAGATCTAGGCAGGGTACTGTTTTTT
CSARDLGRVLFF
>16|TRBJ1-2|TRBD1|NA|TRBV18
TGTGCCAGCTCACCGACCTACACCACAGGGGCCCTCGGCTACACCTTC
CASSPTYTTGALGYTF
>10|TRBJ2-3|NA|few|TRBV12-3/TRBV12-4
TGTGCCACCGTTACAGATACGCAGTATTTT
CATVTDTQYF
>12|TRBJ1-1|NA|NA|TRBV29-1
TGCAGCGCGAAACAGGGTAGAACTGAAGCTTTCTTT
CSAKQGRTEAFF
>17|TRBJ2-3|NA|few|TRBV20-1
TGCAGTGCTAGAGGTCCCGGGGCGGCAACTAGCACAGATACGCAGTATTTT
CSARGPGAATSTDTQYF
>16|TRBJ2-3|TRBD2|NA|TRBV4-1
TGCGCCAGCAGCGCCCTAGCGGGGGGTTTCACAGATACGCAGTATTTT
CASSALAGGFTDTQYF
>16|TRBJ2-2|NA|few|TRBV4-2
TGTGCCAGCAGCCAGTGGGGAGACCTCAACACCGGGGAGCTGTTTTTT
CASSQWGDLNTGELFF
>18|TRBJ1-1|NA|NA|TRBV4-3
TGCGCCAGCACCCCACTGATGGCAGATTTCATCATGAACACTGAAGCTTTCTTT
CASTPLMADFIMNTEAFF
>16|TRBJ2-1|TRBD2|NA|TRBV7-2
TGTGCCAGCAGCTCGGTAGCGGGGGGCTTTTACAATGAGCAGTTCTTC
CASSSVAGGFYNEQFF
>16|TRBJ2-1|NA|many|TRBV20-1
TGCAGTGCTAGAGATCCCAGGATCAGCTCCTACAATGAGCAGTTCTTC
CSARDPRISSYNEQFF
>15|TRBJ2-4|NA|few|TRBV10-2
TGCGCCAGCAGTGGGGGCATTTCCCGCAGAAACATTCAGTACTTC
CASSGGISRRNIQYF
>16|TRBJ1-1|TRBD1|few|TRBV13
TGTGCCAGCAGCCGGAGGACAGGTGGATTGAACACTGAAGCTTTCTTT
CASSRRTGGLNTEAFF
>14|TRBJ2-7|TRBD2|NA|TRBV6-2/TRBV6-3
TGTGCCAGCAGTTGGCGGGGGGACCTCGACGAGCAGTACTTC
CASSWRGDLDEQYF
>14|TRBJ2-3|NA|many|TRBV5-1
TGCGCCAGCAGCTGGTGGGGGGGCACAGATACGCAGTATTTT
CASSWWGGTDTQYF
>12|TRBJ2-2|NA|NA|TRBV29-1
TGCAGCGTTGGGTTTGGGGGACGGGAGCTGTTTTTT
CSVGFGGRELFF
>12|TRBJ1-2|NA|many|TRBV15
TGTGCCACCAGCAGAGAAGAATATGGCTACACCTTC
CATSREEYGYTF